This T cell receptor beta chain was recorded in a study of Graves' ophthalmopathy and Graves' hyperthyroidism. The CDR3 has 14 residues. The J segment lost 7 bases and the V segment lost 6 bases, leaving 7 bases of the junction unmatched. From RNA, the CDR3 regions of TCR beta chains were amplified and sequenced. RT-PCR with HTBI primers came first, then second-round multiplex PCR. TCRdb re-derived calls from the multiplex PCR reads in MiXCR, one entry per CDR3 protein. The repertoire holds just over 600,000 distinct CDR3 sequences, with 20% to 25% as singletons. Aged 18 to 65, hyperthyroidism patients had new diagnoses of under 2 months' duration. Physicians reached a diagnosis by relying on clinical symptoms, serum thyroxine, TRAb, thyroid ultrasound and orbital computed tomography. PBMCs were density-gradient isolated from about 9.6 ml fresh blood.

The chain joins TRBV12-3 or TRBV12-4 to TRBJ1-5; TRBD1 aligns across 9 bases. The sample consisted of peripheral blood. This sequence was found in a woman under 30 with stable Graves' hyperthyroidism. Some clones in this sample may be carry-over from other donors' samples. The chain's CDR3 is CASSWTGVFQPQHF. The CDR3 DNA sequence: TGTGCCAGCAGCTGGACAGGGGTTTTCCAGCCCCAGCATTTT.